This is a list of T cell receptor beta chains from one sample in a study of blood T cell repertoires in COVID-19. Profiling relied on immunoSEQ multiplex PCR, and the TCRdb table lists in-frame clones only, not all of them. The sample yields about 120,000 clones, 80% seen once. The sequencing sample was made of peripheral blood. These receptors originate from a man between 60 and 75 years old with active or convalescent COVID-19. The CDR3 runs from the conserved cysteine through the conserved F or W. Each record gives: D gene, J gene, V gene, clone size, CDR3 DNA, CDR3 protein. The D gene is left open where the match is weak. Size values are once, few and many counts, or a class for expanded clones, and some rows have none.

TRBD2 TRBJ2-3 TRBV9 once TGTGCCAGTTCTGCGAGCGGGAGTGGGATAGATACGCAGTATTTT CASSASGSGIDTQYF
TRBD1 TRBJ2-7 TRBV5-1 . TGCGCCAGCAGCTTCCGACAGGGCGACCCCTACGAGCAGTACTTC CASSFRQGDPYEQYF
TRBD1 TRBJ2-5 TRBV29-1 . TGCAGCGGGGGACAGGGACGGCAGACCCAGTACTTC CSGGQGRQTQYF
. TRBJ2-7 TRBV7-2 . TGTGCCAGCAGCTTGAGCGGGTCAACCTACGAGCAGTACTTC CASSLSGSTYEQYF
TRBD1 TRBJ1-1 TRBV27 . TGTGCCAGCCGTCCGACAGGGGTTAACACTGAAGCTTTCTTT CASRPTGVNTEAFF
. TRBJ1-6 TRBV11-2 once TGTGCCAGCAGCCACAGGTCTCTGCATTCACCCCTCCACTTT CASSHRSLHSPLHF
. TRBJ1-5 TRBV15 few TGTGCCACCAGCAGAGATCCCGGTCAGCCCCAGCATTTT CATSRDPGQPQHF
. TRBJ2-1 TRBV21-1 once TGTGCCAGCAGCAAAGACCTCGTAGGGCGGGAGGGCCCCTCCGCACGGCATGAGCAGTTCTTC CASSKDLVGREGPSARHEQFF
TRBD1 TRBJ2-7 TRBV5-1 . TGCGCCAGCAGCCTATCGCCGGGACAGCGCTACGAGCAGTACTTC CASSLSPGQRYEQYF
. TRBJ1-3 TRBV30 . TGTGCCTGGAATACAGATTTTTCTGGAAACACCATATATTTT CAWNTDFSGNTIYF
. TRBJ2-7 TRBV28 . TGTGCCAGCAGTTCCCGGGAGCAGGTGTGGGAGCAGTACTTC CASSSREQVWEQYF
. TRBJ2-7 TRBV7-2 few TGTGCCAGCAGCTCGAAACCGGAACAGGGTGGGCAGTACTTC CASSSKPEQGGQYF
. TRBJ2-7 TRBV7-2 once TGTGCCAGCAGTTTAGAAGGGGGTCCCTACGAGCAGTACTTC CASSLEGGPYEQYF
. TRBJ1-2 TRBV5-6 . TGTGCCAGCAGCTTGGAAGGGGGAGGCTACACCTTC CASSLEGGGYTF
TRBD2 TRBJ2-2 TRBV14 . TGTGCCAGCAGCCACCTCCTAGCGGGGGGGGCCGGGGAGCTGTTTTTT CASSHLLAGGAGELFF
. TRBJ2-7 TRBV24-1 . TGTGCCACCAGTGATTGGGGGGACAGCGGCAACGAGCAGTACTTC CATSDWGDSGNEQYF
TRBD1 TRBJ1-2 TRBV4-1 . TGCGCCAGCAGCCATATACCCGGGGGGACAGGGGACGGTAATGGCTACACCTTC CASSHIPGGTGDGNGYTF
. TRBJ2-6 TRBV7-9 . TGTGCCAGCGGGCCATGGGGGGTAGGCTCTGGGGCCAACGTCCTGACTTTC CASGPWGVGSGANVLTF
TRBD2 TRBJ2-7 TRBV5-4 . TGTGCCAGCAGCGGGGGACTAGCGGGAGTTCCCAACTACGAGCAGTACTTC CASSGGLAGVPNYEQYF
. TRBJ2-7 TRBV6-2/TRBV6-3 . TGTGCCAGCAGTTCTCAGGGCCCGGACGAGCAGTACTTC CASSSQGPDEQYF
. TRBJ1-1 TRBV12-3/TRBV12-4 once TGTGCCAGCAGTTTAGGGGCGGGACGGGTAGCTTTCTTT CASSLGAGRVAFF
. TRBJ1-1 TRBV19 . TGTGCCAGTAGTCGGACAGAACCTCTGAACACTGAAGCTTTCTTT CASSRTEPLNTEAFF
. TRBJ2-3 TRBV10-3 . TGTGCCATCAGTTCGACTAGTAACACAGATACGCAGTATTTT CAISSTSNTDTQYF
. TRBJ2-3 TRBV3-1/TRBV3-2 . TGTGCCAGCAGCCAGCCTCTTAGCGGATTTATGGCAGATACGCAGTATTTT CASSQPLSGFMADTQYF
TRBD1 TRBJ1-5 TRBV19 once TGTGCCAGTAGTAGTCAAGGGACAGGATTGTCCCAGCATTTT CASSSQGTGLSQHF
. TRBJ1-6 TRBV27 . TGTGCCAGCAGAGGGAGAGGCTCCTATAATTCACCCCTCCACTTT CASRGRGSYNSPLHF